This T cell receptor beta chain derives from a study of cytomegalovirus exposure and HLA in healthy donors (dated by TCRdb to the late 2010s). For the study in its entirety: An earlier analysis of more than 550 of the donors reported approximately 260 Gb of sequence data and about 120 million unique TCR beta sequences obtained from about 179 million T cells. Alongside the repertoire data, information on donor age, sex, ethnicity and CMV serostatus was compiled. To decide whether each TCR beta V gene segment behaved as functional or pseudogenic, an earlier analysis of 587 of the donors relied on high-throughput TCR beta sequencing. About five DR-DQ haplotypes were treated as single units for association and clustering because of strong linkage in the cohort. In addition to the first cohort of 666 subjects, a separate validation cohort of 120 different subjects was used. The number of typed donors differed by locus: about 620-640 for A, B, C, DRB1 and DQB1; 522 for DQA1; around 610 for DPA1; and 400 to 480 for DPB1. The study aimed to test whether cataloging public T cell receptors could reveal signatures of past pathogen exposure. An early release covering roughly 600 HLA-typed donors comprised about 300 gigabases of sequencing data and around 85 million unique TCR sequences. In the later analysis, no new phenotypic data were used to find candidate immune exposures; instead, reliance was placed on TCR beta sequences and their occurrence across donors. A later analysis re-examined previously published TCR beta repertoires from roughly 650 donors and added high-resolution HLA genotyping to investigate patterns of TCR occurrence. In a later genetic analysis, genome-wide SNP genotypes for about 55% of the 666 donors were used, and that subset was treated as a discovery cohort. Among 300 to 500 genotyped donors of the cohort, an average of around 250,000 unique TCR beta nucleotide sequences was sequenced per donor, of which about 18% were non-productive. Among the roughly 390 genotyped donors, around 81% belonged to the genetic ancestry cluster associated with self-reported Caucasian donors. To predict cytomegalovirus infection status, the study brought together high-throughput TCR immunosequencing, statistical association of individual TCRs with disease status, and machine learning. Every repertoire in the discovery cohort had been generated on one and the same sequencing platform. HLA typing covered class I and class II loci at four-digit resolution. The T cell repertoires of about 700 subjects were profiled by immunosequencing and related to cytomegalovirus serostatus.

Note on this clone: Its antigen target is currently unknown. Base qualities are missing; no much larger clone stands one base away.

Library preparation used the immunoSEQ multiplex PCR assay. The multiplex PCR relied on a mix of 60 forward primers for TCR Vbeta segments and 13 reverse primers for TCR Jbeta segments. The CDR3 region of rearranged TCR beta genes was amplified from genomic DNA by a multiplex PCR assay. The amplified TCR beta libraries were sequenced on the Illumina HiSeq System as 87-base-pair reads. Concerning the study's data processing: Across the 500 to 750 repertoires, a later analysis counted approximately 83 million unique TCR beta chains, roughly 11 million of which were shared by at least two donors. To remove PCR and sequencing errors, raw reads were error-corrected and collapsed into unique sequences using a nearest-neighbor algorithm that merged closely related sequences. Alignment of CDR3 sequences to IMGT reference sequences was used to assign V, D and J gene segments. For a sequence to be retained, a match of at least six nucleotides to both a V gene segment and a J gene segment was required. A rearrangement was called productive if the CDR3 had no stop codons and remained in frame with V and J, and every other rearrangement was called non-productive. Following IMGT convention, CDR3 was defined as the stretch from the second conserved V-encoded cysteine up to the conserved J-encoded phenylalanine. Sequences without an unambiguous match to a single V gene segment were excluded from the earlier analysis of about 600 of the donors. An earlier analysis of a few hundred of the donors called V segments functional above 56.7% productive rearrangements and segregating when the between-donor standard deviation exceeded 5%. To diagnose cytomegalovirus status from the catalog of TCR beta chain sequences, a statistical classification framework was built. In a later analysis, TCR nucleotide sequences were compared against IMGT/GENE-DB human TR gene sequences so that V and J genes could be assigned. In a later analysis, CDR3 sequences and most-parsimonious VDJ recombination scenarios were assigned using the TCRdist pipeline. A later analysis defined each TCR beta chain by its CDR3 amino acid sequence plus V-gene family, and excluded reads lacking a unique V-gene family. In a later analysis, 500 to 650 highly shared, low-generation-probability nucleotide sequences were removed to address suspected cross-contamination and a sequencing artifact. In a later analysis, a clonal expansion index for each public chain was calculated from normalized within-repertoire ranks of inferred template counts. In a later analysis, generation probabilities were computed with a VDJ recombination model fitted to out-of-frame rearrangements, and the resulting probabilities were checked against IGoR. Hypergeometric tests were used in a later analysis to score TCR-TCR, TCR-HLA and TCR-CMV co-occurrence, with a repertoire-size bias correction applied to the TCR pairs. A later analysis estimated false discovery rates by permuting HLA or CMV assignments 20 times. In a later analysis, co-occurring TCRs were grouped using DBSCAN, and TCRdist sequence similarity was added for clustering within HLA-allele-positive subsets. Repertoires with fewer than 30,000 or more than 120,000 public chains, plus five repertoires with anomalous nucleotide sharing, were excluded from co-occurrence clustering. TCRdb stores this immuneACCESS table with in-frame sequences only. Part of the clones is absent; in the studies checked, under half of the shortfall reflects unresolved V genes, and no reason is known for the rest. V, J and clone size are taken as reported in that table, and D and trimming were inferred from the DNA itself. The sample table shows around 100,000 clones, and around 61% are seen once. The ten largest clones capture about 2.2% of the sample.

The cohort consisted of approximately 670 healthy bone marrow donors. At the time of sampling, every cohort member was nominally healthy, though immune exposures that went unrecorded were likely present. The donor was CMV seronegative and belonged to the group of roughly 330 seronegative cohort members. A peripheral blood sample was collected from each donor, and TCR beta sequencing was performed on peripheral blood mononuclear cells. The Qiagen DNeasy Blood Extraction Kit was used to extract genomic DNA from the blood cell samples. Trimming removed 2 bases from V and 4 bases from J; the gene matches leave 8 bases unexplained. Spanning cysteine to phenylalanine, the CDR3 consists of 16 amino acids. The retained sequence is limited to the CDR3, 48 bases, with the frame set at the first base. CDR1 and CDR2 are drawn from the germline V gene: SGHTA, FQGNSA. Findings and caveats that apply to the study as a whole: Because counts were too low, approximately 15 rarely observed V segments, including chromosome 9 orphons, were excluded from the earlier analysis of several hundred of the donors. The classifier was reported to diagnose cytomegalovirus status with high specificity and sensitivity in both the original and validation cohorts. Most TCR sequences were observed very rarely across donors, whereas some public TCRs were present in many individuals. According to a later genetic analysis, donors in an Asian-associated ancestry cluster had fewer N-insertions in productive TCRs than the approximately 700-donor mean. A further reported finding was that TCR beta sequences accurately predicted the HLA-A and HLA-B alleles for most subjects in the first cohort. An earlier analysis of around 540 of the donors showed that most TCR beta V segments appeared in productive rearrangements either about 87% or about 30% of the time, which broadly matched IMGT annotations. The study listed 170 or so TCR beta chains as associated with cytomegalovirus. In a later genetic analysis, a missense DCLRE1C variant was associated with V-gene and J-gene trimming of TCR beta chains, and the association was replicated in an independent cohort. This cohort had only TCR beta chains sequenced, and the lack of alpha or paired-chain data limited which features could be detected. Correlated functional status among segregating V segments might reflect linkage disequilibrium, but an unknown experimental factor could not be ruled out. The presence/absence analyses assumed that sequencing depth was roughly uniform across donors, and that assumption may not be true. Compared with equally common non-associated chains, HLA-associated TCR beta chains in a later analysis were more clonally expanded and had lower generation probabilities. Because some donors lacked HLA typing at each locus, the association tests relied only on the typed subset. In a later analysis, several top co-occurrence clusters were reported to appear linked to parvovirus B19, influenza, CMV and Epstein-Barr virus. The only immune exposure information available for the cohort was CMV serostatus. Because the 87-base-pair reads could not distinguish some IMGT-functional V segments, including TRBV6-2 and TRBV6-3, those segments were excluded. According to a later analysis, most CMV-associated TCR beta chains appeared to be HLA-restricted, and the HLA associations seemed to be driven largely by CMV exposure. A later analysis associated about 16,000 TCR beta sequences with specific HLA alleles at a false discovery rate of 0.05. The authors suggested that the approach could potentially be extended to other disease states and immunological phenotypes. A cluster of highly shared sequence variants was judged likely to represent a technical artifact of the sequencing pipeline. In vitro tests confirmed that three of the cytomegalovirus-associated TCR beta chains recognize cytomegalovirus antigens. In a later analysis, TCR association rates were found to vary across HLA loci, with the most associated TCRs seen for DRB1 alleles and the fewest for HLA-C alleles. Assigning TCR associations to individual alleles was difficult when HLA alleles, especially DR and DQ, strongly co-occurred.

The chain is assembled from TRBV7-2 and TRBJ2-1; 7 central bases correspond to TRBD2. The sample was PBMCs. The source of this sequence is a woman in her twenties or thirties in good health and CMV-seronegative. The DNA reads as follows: TGTGCCAGCAGCTTATATGCGGGGAGGGGATACAATGAGCAGTTCTTC. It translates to CASSLYAGRGYNEQFF.